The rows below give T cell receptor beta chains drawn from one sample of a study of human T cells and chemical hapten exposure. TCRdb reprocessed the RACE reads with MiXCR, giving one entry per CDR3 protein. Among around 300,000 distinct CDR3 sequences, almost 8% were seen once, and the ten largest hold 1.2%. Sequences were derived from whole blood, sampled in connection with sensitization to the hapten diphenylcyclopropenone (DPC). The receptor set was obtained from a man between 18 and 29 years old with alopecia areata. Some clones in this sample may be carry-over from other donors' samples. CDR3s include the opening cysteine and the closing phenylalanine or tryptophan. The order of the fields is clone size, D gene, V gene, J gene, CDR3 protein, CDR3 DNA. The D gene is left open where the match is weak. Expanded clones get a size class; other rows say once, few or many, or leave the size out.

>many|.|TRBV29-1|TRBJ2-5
CSAETGLLETQYF
TGCAGCGCAGAGACTGGGTTACTGGAGACCCAGTACTTC
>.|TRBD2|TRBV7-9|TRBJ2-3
CASSYILAGVGDTQYF
TGTGCCAGCAGTTACATTCTAGCGGGGGTAGGAGATACGCAGTATTTT
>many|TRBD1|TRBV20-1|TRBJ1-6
CSAYSGTGSPYNSPLHF
TGCAGTGCTTACTCCGGGACAGGGAGCCCCTATAATTCACCCCTCCACTTT
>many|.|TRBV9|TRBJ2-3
CASSVGNGVDTQYF
TGTGCCAGCAGCGTAGGCAACGGAGTAGATACGCAGTATTTT
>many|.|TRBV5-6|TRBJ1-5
CASSYSASNQPQHF
TGTGCCAGCAGCTACAGCGCCAGCAATCAGCCCCAGCATTTT
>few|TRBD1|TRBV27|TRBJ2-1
CASSLPSGTGVNEQFF
TGTGCCAGCAGTTTACCCTCCGGGACAGGGGTGAATGAGCAGTTCTTC
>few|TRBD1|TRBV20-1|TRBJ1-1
CSARDYRGQAYTEAFF
TGCAGTGCTAGAGATTACAGGGGACAGGCGTACACTGAAGCTTTCTTT
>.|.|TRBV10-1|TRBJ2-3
CASSEILRRGPSTDTQYF
TGCGCCAGCAGTGAAATATTACGGAGGGGGCCCAGCACAGATACGCAGTATTTT
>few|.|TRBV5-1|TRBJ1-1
CASMPSGSHEAFF
TGCGCCAGCATGCCCTCAGGCTCCCACGAAGCTTTCTTT
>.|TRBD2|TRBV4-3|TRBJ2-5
CASSQDLASGYATQYF
TGCGCCAGCAGCCAAGATCTGGCTAGCGGATACGCAACCCAGTACTTC
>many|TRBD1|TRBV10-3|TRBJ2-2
CAISSTGDNTGELFF
TGTGCCATCAGTTCAACAGGGGATAACACCGGGGAGCTGTTTTTT
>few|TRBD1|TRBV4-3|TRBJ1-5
CASSQDRGLDQPQHF
TGCGCCAGCAGCCAAGACAGGGGGCTGGATCAGCCCCAGCATTTT
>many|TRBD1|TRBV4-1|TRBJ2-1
CASSQPGQGFNEQFF
TGCGCCAGCAGCCAGCCGGGACAGGGATTTAATGAGCAGTTCTTC
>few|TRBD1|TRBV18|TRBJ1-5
CASSPETGEDQPQHF
TGTGCCAGCTCACCCGAGACAGGGGAGGACCAGCCCCAGCATTTT
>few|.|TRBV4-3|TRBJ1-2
CASSQDFPGWGGYTF
TGCGCCAGCAGCCAAGATTTCCCAGGCTGGGGAGGCTACACCTTC
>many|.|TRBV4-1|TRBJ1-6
CASSQVAGSSYNSPLHF
TGCGCCAGCAGCCAAGTAGCCGGGAGCTCCTATAATTCACCCCTCCACTTT
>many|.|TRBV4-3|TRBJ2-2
CASSQAFSGELFF
TGCGCCAGCAGCCAAGCTTTTAGCGGGGAGCTGTTTTTT
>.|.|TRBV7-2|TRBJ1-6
CASRNRTGLSPLHF
TGTGCCAGCAGGAATCGTACAGGGCTATCACCCCTCCACTTT
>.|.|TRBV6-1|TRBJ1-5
CASSEEMGWGSNQPQHF
TGTGCCAGCAGTGAGGAGATGGGATGGGGTAGCAATCAGCCCCAGCATTTT
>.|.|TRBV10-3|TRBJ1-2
CAISEPYGYTF
TGTGCCATCAGTGAACCTTATGGCTACACCTTC
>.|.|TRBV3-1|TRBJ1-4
CASSGRQDRNEKLFF
TGTGCCAGCAGCGGGAGACAGGACCGGAATGAAAAACTGTTTTTT
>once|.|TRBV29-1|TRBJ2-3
CSVDAQTSTDTQYF
TGCAGCGTTGACGCTCAGACTAGCACAGATACGCAGTATTTT
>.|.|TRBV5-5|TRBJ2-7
CASSLEGDRPSYEQYF
TGTGCCAGCAGCTTGGAGGGTGACAGGCCCTCCTACGAGCAGTACTTC
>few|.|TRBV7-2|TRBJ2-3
CASSLVAGGDTQYF
TGTGCCAGCAGCTTAGTTGCAGGGGGGGATACGCAGTATTTT
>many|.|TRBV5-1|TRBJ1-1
CASSRGTGEAFF
TGCGCCAGCAGCAGAGGGACGGGGGAAGCTTTCTTT
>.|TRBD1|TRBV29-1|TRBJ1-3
CSVGTGSGNTIYF
TGCAGCGTAGGGACAGGGTCTGGAAACACCATATATTTT
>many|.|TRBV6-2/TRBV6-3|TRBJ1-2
CASRGDDYGYTF
TGTGCCAGCAGAGGGGACGACTATGGCTACACCTTC
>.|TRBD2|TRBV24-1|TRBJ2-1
CATSSVAGYNEQFF
TGTGCCACCTCTTCGGTAGCGGGATACAATGAGCAGTTCTTC
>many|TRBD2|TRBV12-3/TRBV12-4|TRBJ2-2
CASSLAFREGTGELFF
TGTGCCAGCAGTTTAGCGTTCAGGGAGGGCACCGGGGAGCTGTTTTTT
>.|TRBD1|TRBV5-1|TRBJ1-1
CASSVGTGVATEAFF
TGCGCCAGCAGCGTGGGGACAGGGGTGGCCACTGAAGCTTTCTTT
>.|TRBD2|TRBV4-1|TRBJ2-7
CSSTIRLAGSEQYF
TGCTCCAGCACCATTCGACTAGCGGGGTCTGAGCAGTACTTC
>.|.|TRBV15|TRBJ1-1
CATSREQWTEAFF
TGTGCCACCAGCAGGGAACAGTGGACTGAAGCTTTCTTT
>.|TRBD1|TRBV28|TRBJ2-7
CASSPAVGTDNYEQYF
TGTGCCAGCAGTCCCGCGGTTGGGACAGATAACTACGAGCAGTACTTC
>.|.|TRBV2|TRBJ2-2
CATSLGRIGGEPFF
TGTGCCACCTCGCTGGGGCGAATAGGCGGGGAGCCGTTTTTT
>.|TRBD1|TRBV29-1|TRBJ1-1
CSVLRDRQRTEAFF
TGCAGCGTCCTTAGGGACAGACAAAGAACTGAAGCTTTCTTT
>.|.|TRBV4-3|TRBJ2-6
CASSQDDAGGVNVLTF
TGCGCCAGCAGCCAAGATGACGCAGGAGGAGTCAACGTCCTGACTTTC
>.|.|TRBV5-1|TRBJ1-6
CASSLAARSPLHF
TGCGCCAGCAGCTTGGCCGCCCGGTCACCCCTCCACTTT
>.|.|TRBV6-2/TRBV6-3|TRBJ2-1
CASSLASYNEQFF
TGTGCCAGCAGTCTGGCTAGTTACAATGAGCAGTTCTTC
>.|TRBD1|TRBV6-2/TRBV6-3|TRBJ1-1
CASKDRGAENTEAFF
TGTGCCAGCAAGGACAGGGGAGCAGAAAACACTGAAGCTTTCTTT
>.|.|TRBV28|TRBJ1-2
CASSLRWGQSHTF
TGTGCCAGCAGTTTAAGATGGGGACAATCCCACACCTTC
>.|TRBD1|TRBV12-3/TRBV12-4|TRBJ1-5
CASVPGQVNQPQHF
TGTGCCAGTGTCCCGGGACAGGTGAATCAGCCCCAGCATTTT
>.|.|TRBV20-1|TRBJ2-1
CSARRLRDNEQFF
TGCAGTGCTAGACGCCTAAGAGACAATGAGCAGTTCTTC
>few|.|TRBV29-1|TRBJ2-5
CSLRFGQETQYF
TGCAGCCTCCGATTCGGACAAGAGACCCAGTACTTC
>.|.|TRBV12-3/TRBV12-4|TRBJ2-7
CASSPGLEQYF
TGTGCCAGCAGTCCAGGGCTCGAGCAGTACTTC
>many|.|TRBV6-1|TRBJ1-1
CASSEAYFRGNTEAFF
TGTGCCAGCAGTGAAGCGTATTTCAGGGGGAACACTGAAGCTTTCTTT
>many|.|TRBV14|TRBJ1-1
CASSQALNTEAFF
TGTGCCAGCAGCCAGGCGTTGAACACTGAAGCTTTCTTT
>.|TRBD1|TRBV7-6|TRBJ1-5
CASSPGTGGRNQPQHF
TGTGCCAGCAGCCCCGGGACAGGGGGAAGGAATCAGCCCCAGCATTTT
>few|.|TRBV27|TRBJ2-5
CASSSIGQKETQYF
TGTGCCAGCAGTTCCATAGGACAGAAAGAGACCCAGTACTTC